A single sample is the source of the 27 T cell receptor beta chains below, sequenced in a study of metastatic and nonmetastatic thyroid tumors. Nobody among the patients had been given any treatment before thyroid surgery. TCRdb re-clonotyped the PCR reads through MiXCR. This table has around 34,000 clones, about 15% appearing once. The sequencing input was blood. Receptors originate from a female donor with papillary thyroid cancer or a benign thyroid nodule (not recorded which). Some clones in this sample may be carry-over from other donors' samples.

This clone has more than one count but fewer than ten. Sequence at one end of the junction differs from germline and may be a read error. This chain uses TRBV27 with TRBJ2-1; D is perhaps TRBD2 (5 bases). The germline V gene has CDR1 MNHEY and CDR2 SMNVEV (reference sequence). The CDR3 totals 15 residues. As DNA, the CDR3 is TGTGCCAGCAGTTTTTGTCGAGGGCGTCTACAAGAGCATTTCTTC. Residues: CASSFCRGRLQEHFF.

The chain links TRBV20-1 to TRBJ2-7; D not resolved. Germline lookup yields CDR1 DFQATT and CDR2 SNEGSKA (reference sequence). The CDR3 runs 10 residues. Trimming shortened V by 3 bases and J by 12 bases, and 12 bases separated the two germline ends. The CDR3 nucleotides are TGCAGTGCTAGGGGCATGATCTGGTACTTC. Amino acid sequence: CSARGMIWYF.

This clone was observed many times. This chain joins TRBV20-1 and TRBJ2-1; 11 bases are shared with TRBD2. Germline V gene sequence: CDR1 DFQATT, CDR2 SNEGSKA (reference sequence). The V and J ends lost 5 bases and 9 bases, in that order; junction bases with no gene match: 15. There are 16 residues in the CDR3. CDR3 nucleotide sequence: TGCAGTGCTCTCAAACTAGCGGGAGCCCTCGAAGGTGAGCAGTTCTTC. This sequence encodes CSALKLAGALEGEQFF.

Ten or more counts support this clone. The J gene is TRBJ2-7, the V gene TRBV15; the match to TRBD2 covers 9 bases. This CDR3 has 17 residues. Germline CDR1 reads LNHNV; CDR2 reads YYDKDF (reference sequence). The ends lost 0 bases at V and 4 bases at J; junction bases unmatched: 10. DNA of the CDR3: TGTGCCACCAGCAGAGATCCGGCGGGAGGGCCTCGGTACGAGCAGTACTTC. Translation gives CATSRDPAGGPRYEQYF. The full variable domain, its missing parts supplied by reference TRBV15 and TRBJ2-7, is DAMVIQNPRYQVTQFGKPVTLSCSQTLNHNVMYWYQQKSSQAPKLLFHYYDKDFNNEADTPDNFQSRRPNTSFCFLDIRSPGLGDTAMYLCATSRDPAGGPRYEQYFGPGTRLTVT.

The sample holds many counts of this clone. V usage is TRBV27 and J usage is TRBJ2-1; 7 bases align to TRBD2. CDR3 length: 14 amino acids. Looked up from germline, CDR1 is MNHEY and CDR2 is SMNVEV (reference sequence). Trimming took 7 bases from V and 7 from J; bases not matched to a gene: 10. The CDR3 DNA reads as TGTGCCAGCATCGGGGGGTATCAGTGGAATGAGCAGTTCTTC. This encodes CASIGGYQWNEQFF.

There are many counts of this clone. The rearrangement uses TRBV24-1 and TRBJ2-5, with 7 bases matching TRBD1. Unmatched junction bases numbered 3, after V lost 1 base and J lost 5 bases. The CDR3 length is 14 residues. The germline V gene has CDR1 KGHDR and CDR2 SFDVKD. CDR3 residues: CATSDFRGPETQYF. CDR3 bases: TGTGCCACCAGTGATTTTAGGGGGCCTGAGACCCAGTACTTC.

This clone was seen repeatedly, ten times or more. CDR3 loop: CASSQDRASGNTIYF. The CDR3 DNA reads as TGTGCCAGCAGCCAAGATAGGGCATCTGGAAACACCATATATTTT. The rearrangement links TRBV4-2 to TRBJ1-3; no clear D gene. The germline CDR1 and CDR2 sequences are LGHNA and YNFKEQ. CDR3 length equals 15 residues. Between the trimmed V and J ends, which lost 0 bases and 1 base, there was a span of 7 bases.

This clone was recorded many times. The chain employs TRBV2 and TRBJ2-6, with 8 positions matching TRBD1. V shed 7 bases, J shed 0 bases, and the junction held 5 bases outside the gene matches. This CDR3 has 16 amino acids. Germline lookup yields CDR1 SNHLY and CDR2 FYNNEI. Written as DNA, the CDR3 is TGTGCCAGCAATGGGGACAGGCACTCTGGGGCCAACGTCCTGACTTTC. It encodes CASNGDRHSGANVLTF.

This clone was seen at least ten times. The chain links TRBV28 to TRBJ2-7; D is possibly TRBD2 (5 bases). This CDR3 has 15 amino acids. CDR1 is MDHEN, CDR2 SYDVKM, per germline. The V end lost 10 bases, the J end lost 0 bases, and 19 bases lay between the germline ends. The CDR3 protein is CATGREKTNSYEQYF. The CDR3 DNA is TGTGCCACCGGAAGGGAGAAAACCAACTCCTACGAGCAGTACTTC.

Worth noting for this clone: With a much larger clone just one base away, this may be a read error. The same CDR3 is also encoded by other DNA sequences in this sample. This chain connects TRBV29-1 to TRBJ2-7; D uncertain. This CDR3 has 15 amino acids. The V end was cut by 4 bases, the J end by 2 bases, with 18 bases between. Germline V gene lookup returns CDR1 SQVTM and CDR2 ANQGSEA. The CDR3: CSVGERGLGPYEQYF. The CDR3 bases are TGCAGCGTTGGAGAGCGTGGGCTTGGCCCCTACGAGCAGTACTTC.

V is TRBV20-1 and J is TRBJ1-5, with 7 positions matching TRBD1. The germline V gene encodes CDR1 DFQATT and CDR2 SNEGSKA (reference sequence). Trimming cost V 5 bases and J 7 bases; bases outside gene matches: 5. CDR3 length: 12 residues. DNA for the CDR3: TGCAGTGCTGAACAGGGGAACCAGCCCCAGCATTTT. As protein: CSAEQGNQPQHF.

The sample holds one count of this clone. The CDR3 nucleotides are TGTTCTAGCTCACCTGACCCCCCGGGAGGAAACACCATATATTTT. Residues: CSSSPDPPGGNTIYF. This chain joins TRBV18 and TRBJ1-3, with no clear D. This CDR3 comprises 15 residues. Germline V gene sequence: CDR1 KGHSH, CDR2 LQKENI.

This sequence joins TRBV20-1 and TRBJ2-7; D gene ambiguous. V was cut by 8 bases and J by 2 bases, with 16 bases left in between. The germline V gene has CDR1 DFQATT and CDR2 SNEGSKA (reference sequence). There are 13 residues in the CDR3. CDR3 protein: CSPSGYRTYEQYF. CDR3 in DNA: TGCAGTCCAAGTGGGTACAGAACCTACGAGCAGTACTTC.

This clone was recorded at least ten times. This chain joins TRBV12-3 or TRBV12-4 and TRBJ2-3, with D possibly matching TRBD2 (6 bases). Trimming stripped 5 bases from V and 6 bases from J, with 18 bases between. This CDR3 contains 15 residues. Written as DNA, the CDR3 is TGTGCCAGCAGTCAGAGACTAGTTAATGGGGATACGCAGTATTTT. As protein: CASSQRLVNGDTQYF.

A few counts support this clone. The chain uses TRBV27 and TRBJ2-1; the D gene is possibly TRBD2 (6 bases). CDR1 and CDR2 from the germline V gene are MNHEY and SMNVEV (reference sequence). V was trimmed by 5 bases and J by 1 base, leaving 15 bases between them. The CDR3 totals 16 residues. Here the CDR3 DNA reads TGTGCCAGCAGTAGGGGCGGGGTGAGATCCTACAATGAGCAGTTCTTC. It yields the protein CASSRGGVRSYNEQFF.

This clone was observed a few times. V gene TRBV6-1 combines with J gene TRBJ1-4; no firm D call. The germline V gene has CDR1 MNHNS and CDR2 SASEGT. V lost 0 bases to trimming and J lost 13 bases, with 15 bases between them. This CDR3 spans 14 amino acids. DNA of the CDR3: TGTGCCAGCAGTGAAGCGCGAACCATCCTTGGACTGTTTTTT. Translated: CASSEARTILGLFF.

V usage is TRBV5-1 and J usage is TRBJ1-5; possible D gene TRBD1, 5 bases. The CDR3 runs 16 residues. Looked up from germline, CDR1 is SGHRS and CDR2 is YFSETQ. V dropped 0 bases and J dropped 2 bases, with 12 bases sitting between them. The CDR3 DNA sequence: TGCGCCAGCAGCTTGGGGTGGTTGGGGGGCAATCAGCCCCAGCATTTT. Protein product: CASSLGWLGGNQPQHF.

This clone was seen at least ten times. The V gene is TRBV13, the J gene TRBJ2-2, with 14 positions matching TRBD2. From germline, CDR1 is PRHDT and CDR2 FYEKMQ (reference sequence). The CDR3 length is 19 residues. V was clipped by 4 bases and J by 6 bases; unmatched bases: 13. DNA for the CDR3: TGTGCCAGCAGCTCCCACGAATGGACTAGCGGGAGGCGGGCCGGGGAGCTGTTTTTT. This translates into CASSSHEWTSGRRAGELFF. The whole variable domain, remainder taken from reference TRBV13 and TRBJ2-2, is AAGVIQSPRHLIKEKRETATLKCYPIPRHDTVYWYQQGPGQDPQFLISFYEKMQSDKGSIPDRFSAQQFSDYHSELNMSSLELGDSALYFCASSSHEWTSGRRAGELFFGEGSRLTVL.

This sequence joins TRBV6-1 and TRBJ1-2; the match to TRBD1 covers 7 bases. V trimming: 9 bases; J trimming: 8 bases; junction bases outside the gene matches: 15. This CDR3 is built from 14 residues. Germline-derived CDR1 and CDR2 are MNHNS and SASEGT. In DNA form, the CDR3 reads TGTGCCAGTAGCCTCCATCGGACAGGCCTGGGCTACACCTTC. Its translation is CASSLHRTGLGYTF.

The V call is TRBV3-1, the J call TRBJ1-4, with D tentatively TRBD1 (5 bases). V was trimmed by 4 bases and J by 10 bases, leaving 22 bases between them. Germline assignment: CDR1 LGHDT and CDR2 YNNKEL (reference sequence). CDR3 length equals 16 residues. The chain's CDR3 is CASSRKRDDEKGKLFF. For the CDR3, the DNA is TGTGCCAGCAGCCGAAAACGGGACGACGAAAAGGGAAAACTGTTTTTT.

As to this clone: The junction shows a germline mismatch at one end, possibly a read error. At the DNA level, this CDR3 is encoded by other sequences in the same sample as well. The CDR3 DNA reads TGTGCCAGCAGCTCCGGCGGGGGGGCACCCCCTAACTATGGCCACACCTTC. This encodes CASSSGGGAPPNYGHTF. This sequence joins TRBV5-6 and TRBJ1-2; perhaps TRBD1 as D (6 bases). The CDR3 contains 17 residues. CDR1 and CDR2 (germline): SGHDT, YYEEEE.

This clone showed up many times. The chain has TRBV3-1 and TRBJ2-1; TRBD1 matches at 7 bases. The CDR3 extends over 16 amino acids. With 3 bases clipped from V and 4 bases from J, the junction kept 9 bases outside the gene matches. From germline, CDR1 is LGHDT and CDR2 YNNKEL (reference sequence). The DNA of the CDR3 is TGTGCCAGCAGCCACCTTGGCCGGACAGGTTACAATGAGCAGTTCTTC. Amino acids: CASSHLGRTGYNEQFF.

The table lists this clone with many counts. The rearrangement joins TRBV30 to TRBJ2-7; 7 bases fit TRBD2. After removal of 0 bases from V and 2 bases from J, the junction contained 4 bases not matched to a gene. The V gene's germline CDR1 is GTSNPN and CDR2 SVGIG (reference sequence). The CDR3 has 14 amino acids. CDR3 loop: CAWSVLAETYEQYF. In nucleotides, the CDR3 is TGTGCCTGGAGTGTTCTAGCGGAGACCTACGAGCAGTACTTC. The full variable domain, its missing parts supplied by reference TRBV30 and TRBJ2-7, is SQTIHQWPATLVQPVGSPLSLECTVEGTSNPNLYWYRQAAGRGLQLLFYSVGIGQISSEVPQNLSASRPQDRQFILSSKKLLLSDSGFYLCAWSVLAETYEQYFGPGTRLTVT.

Many counts were recorded for this clone. V gene TRBV4-1 combines with J gene TRBJ2-4; maybe TRBD1 (6 bases). CDR1 is MGHRA, CDR2 YSYEKL, per germline. The CDR3 is 15 residues long. Trimming took 1 base from V and 7 from J, leaving 14 bases between them. The CDR3 region is CASSQATGNRNIQYF. The CDR3 DNA is TGCGCCAGCAGCCAAGCGACAGGTAATAGGAACATTCAGTACTTC.

This clone ranks as medium-sized. V and J are TRBV6-1 and TRBJ1-3; no firm D call. Between the trimmed V and J ends, which lost 2 bases and 1 base, there was a span of 9 bases. Germline-derived CDR1 and CDR2 are MNHNS and SASEGT. The CDR3 is 15 residues long. The CDR3 protein is CASSELGGSGNTIYF. The CDR3 DNA is TGTGCCAGCAGTGAATTGGGAGGGTCTGGAAACACCATATATTTT.

In the case of this clone: A much larger clone sits a single nucleotide away, making a read error possible. Here the CDR3 omits its conserved ending phenylalanine or tryptophan, so a read error is the likely source. This chain links TRBV10-2 with TRBJ1-1; TRBD1 might be the D (5 bases). With 6 bases removed from V and 11 bases from J, the gap between germline ends came to 13 bases. The CDR3 sequence is 11 residues long. CDR1 WSHSY and CDR2 SAAADI come from the germline V gene. The CDR3 nucleotides are TGCGCCAGCAGCGGAGACAGCCGGGCTTTCTCT. It specifies CASSGDSRAFS.

This clone was observed at least ten times. The CDR3 region is CASSLDLGGSPLHF. The CDR3 coding sequence is TGTGCCAGCAGTTTGGACCTGGGGGGTTCACCCCTCCACTTT. The chain recombines TRBV27 with TRBJ1-6, with a possible D match to TRBD1 (5 bases). CDR1 is MNHEY, CDR2 SMNVEV, per germline (reference sequence). The CDR3 consists of 14 residues. Trimming took 3 bases from V and 9 from J, leaving 12 bases between them.